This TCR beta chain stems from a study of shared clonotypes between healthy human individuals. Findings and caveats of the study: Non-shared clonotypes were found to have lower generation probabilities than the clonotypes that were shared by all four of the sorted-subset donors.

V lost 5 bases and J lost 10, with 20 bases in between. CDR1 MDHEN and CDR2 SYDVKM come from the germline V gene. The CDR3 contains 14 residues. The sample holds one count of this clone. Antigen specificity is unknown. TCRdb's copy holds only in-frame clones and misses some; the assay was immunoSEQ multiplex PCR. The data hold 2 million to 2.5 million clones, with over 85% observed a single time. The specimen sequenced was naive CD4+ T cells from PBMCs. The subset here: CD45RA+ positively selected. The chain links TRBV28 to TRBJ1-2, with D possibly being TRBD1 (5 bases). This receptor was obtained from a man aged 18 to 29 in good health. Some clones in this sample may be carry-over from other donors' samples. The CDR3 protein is CASSPPGASALYTF. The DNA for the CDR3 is TGTGCCAGCAGTCCCCCCGGGGCCTCTGCCCTCTACACCTTC.